This is a list of T cell receptor beta chains from one sample in a study of shared clonotypes between healthy human individuals. Here immunoSEQ multiplex PCR was the method, and the copy in TCRdb shows in-frame clones only, minus some. The sample records about 2.4 million clones, approximately 93% being singletons. The specimen sequenced was naive CD4+ T cells from PBMCs. The origin of the receptors is a man younger than 30 in good health. Some clones in this sample may be carry-over from other donors' samples. CDR3s include the opening cysteine and the closing phenylalanine or tryptophan. D genes are given only for firm matches. Size is stated for part of the rows, as once, few or many counts, or as a class when the clone is expanded.

TRBJ2-1,TRBV7-2,-,TRBD2,TGTGCCAGCAGCTTAAGCGGGAGGGCAGTTTTCGATGAGCAGTTCTTC,CASSLSGRAVFDEQFF
TRBJ1-3,TRBV28,-,TRBD1,TGTGCCAGCCTTGAGGGGGCAGGGGGCAATGGAAACACCATATATTTT,CASLEGAGGNGNTIYF
TRBJ2-3,TRBV7-3,-,TRBD2,TGTGCCAGCAGCTTGGGGACTAGCGGGAGGTTGGATACGCAGTATTTT,CASSLGTSGRLDTQYF
TRBJ2-7,TRBV5-1,once,-,TGCGCCAGCAGGAGAACGGGGATGAGCTCCTACGAGCAGTACTTC,CASRRTGMSSYEQYF
TRBJ2-5,TRBV28,-,-,TGTGCCAGCATGAAAGGGACCGGTAGGGCCCAGTACTTC,CASMKGTGRAQYF
TRBJ2-1,TRBV11-2,-,-,TGTGCCAGCAGCTTAGAGTTCGCCTACAATGAGCAGTTCTTC,CASSLEFAYNEQFF
TRBJ2-4,TRBV15,-,-,TGTGCCACCAGCAGAGAAGGCAGATACTTAGCCAAAAACATTCAGTACTTC,CATSREGRYLAKNIQYF
TRBJ2-7,TRBV7-8,once,-,TGTGCCAGCAGCTTAGTTTTTCTTTCAAACGAGCAGTACTTC,CASSLVFLSNEQYF
TRBJ2-3,TRBV29-1,-,TRBD2,TGCAGCGTTTCTGGGGCTAGCGGGAGAACAGATACGCAGTATTTT,CSVSGASGRTDTQYF
TRBJ2-4,TRBV7-2,-,-,TGTGCCAGCACCCAGCCGCGGGAAAACATTCAGTACTTC,CASTQPRENIQYF
TRBJ2-7,TRBV28,-,TRBD1,TGTGCCAGCAGTTTCTATTCGGCAGGGGGCTACTACGAGCAGTACTTC,CASSFYSAGGYYEQYF
TRBJ1-1,TRBV11-3,-,-,TGTGCCAGCAGCTTAGAAGGGGGTAGCACTGAAGCTTTCTTT,CASSLEGGSTEAFF
TRBJ2-5,TRBV28,-,-,TGTGCCAGCAGTCCTGGGGGCCTTGAGACCCAGTACTTC,CASSPGGLETQYF
TRBJ1-2,TRBV21-1,-,-,TGTGCCAGCAGCAAAGAAGTTGCGGTCTGGCCCTTATATGGCTACACCTTC,CASSKEVAVWPLYGYTF
TRBJ2-5,TRBV11-1,-,TRBD1,TGTGCCAGCAGCTTGACAGGGGAGCGGGTCAAAGAGACCCAGTACTTC,CASSLTGERVKETQYF
TRBJ1-5,TRBV5-8,-,-,TGTGCCAGCAGCCCGAGGGGGGGTGCTCCCAATCAGCCCCAGCATTTT,CASSPRGGAPNQPQHF
TRBJ2-5,TRBV2,-,TRBD1,TGTGCCAGCAGTATTACAGGGGCCACACAAGAGACCCAGTACTTC,CASSITGATQETQYF
TRBJ2-7,TRBV19,-,TRBD2,TGTGCCAGTAGTATCGGAGCGGGAGTTAACGAGCAGTACTTC,CASSIGAGVNEQYF
TRBJ1-4,TRBV5-6,-,-,TGTGCCAGCAGCTTGGGGGAGCTTAATGAAAAACTGTTTTTT,CASSLGELNEKLFF
TRBJ2-1,TRBV6-4,-,TRBD1,TGTGCCAGCGCAGGACAGGCGTTAAGTGAGCAGTTCTTC,CASAGQALSEQFF
TRBJ1-1,TRBV10-3,-,-,TGTGCCACTGGTCTAAAGCGGGGGCTCTCCGAAAACACTGAAGCTTTCTTT,CATGLKRGLSENTEAFF
TRBJ2-1,TRBV9,once,TRBD2,TGTGCCAGCAGCGTTGCTAGCGGGACTACCTACAATGAGCAGTTCTTC,CASSVASGTTYNEQFF
TRBJ2-3,TRBV27,-,-,TGTGCCAGCAGTTTATCGGCCACCCGCACAGATACGCAGTATTTT,CASSLSATRTDTQYF
TRBJ2-7,TRBV14,-,-,TGTGCCAGCAGCCTAACGCCGGACCTAGATCCCTACGAGCAGTACTTC,CASSLTPDLDPYEQYF
TRBJ2-7,TRBV18,-,-,TGTGCCAGCTCACAGCCCTCGGGCTCCTACGAGCAGTACTTC,CASSQPSGSYEQYF
TRBJ1-3,TRBV6-5,-,-,TGTGCCAGCAGTTTCGGGGGTGGAACTGGAAACACCATATATTTT,CASSFGGGTGNTIYF
TRBJ1-4,TRBV30,-,-,TGTGCCTGGCGGGCAGATAATGAAAAACTGTTTTTT,CAWRADNEKLFF
TRBJ1-1,TRBV7-9,-,-,TGTGCCAGCAGTGCGGGCACGATAAATACTGAAGCTTTCTTT,CASSAGTINTEAFF
TRBJ2-4,TRBV11-2,-,-,TGTGCCAGCAGCTTAGGAGAAACGTACCGGGTTGGGATTCAGTACTTC,CASSLGETYRVGIQYF
TRBJ2-5,TRBV19,-,-,TGTGCCAGTAGTATAGAAAACGGCCAAGAGACCCAGTACTTC,CASSIENGQETQYF
TRBJ2-2,TRBV15,-,TRBD1,TGTGCCACCAGCAGAGAGGGACAGAACCCCACCGGGGAGCTGTTTTTT,CATSREGQNPTGELFF